This T cell receptor beta chain was sequenced for a study of blood T cell repertoires in COVID-19. Whole-study context: From the United States, Italy and Spain came samples of acute and convalescent COVID-19. From T cells, B-cell-depleted T cells, or PBMCs came the material, which was cDNA or gDNA.

The CDR3 consists of 16 residues. Trimming took 4 bases from V and 4 from J; bases not matched to a gene: 7. Germline assignment: CDR1 KGHSH and CDR2 LQKENI. Original handling: It was from reference gene primer amplification that nucleated cell counts were estimated. This table comes from immunoSEQ multiplex PCR, and its TCRdb copy is limited to in-frame clones, with some not included. V, J and clone size derive from that table, while D and trimming were established from the DNA sequence. The data contain roughly 150,000 clones, around four fifths of them seen just once; the ten biggest clones take up around 20%.

Material: peripheral blood. The genes are TRBV18 and TRBJ2-3, with 11 nucleotides matching TRBD2. The receptor comes from a woman aged 70-85 years who had recovered from COVID-19. CDR3 region: CASSRETSGSADTQYF. The DNA for the CDR3 is TGTGCCAGCTCACGAGAAACTAGCGGGAGCGCAGATACGCAGTATTTT.